A single sample is the source of the 2 T cell receptor beta chains below, sequenced in a study of blood T cell repertoires in COVID-19. Profiling relied on immunoSEQ multiplex PCR, and the TCRdb table lists in-frame clones only, not all of them. Among roughly 200,000 clones listed, around 82% were seen once. The sample consisted of peripheral blood. These receptor sequences come from a woman in her 70s with acute or convalescent COVID-19.

The genes are TRBV6-5 and TRBJ1-2, with 8 bases identical to TRBD1. The V segment lost 6 bases and the J segment 4 bases; nucleotides outside the gene matches: 10. CDR1 and CDR2 (germline): MNHEY, SVGAGI. This CDR3 is 15 amino acids long. Here the CDR3 reads CASRRPGGAGYGYTF. CDR3 DNA: TGTGCCAGCAGACGACCAGGGGGCGCGGGCTATGGCTACACCTTC.

The chain has TRBV10-3 and TRBJ2-1; D call uncertain. V dropped 7 bases and J dropped 0 bases, with 16 bases sitting between them. Per the germline V gene, CDR1 is ENHRY and CDR2 is SYGVKD. This CDR3 spans 16 amino acids. This CDR3 reads CAITENTKSSYNEQFF. The CDR3 coding sequence is TGTGCCATCACTGAAAATACCAAGAGCTCCTACAATGAGCAGTTCTTC.